A selection of T cell receptor beta chains follows, all from one sample in a study of cytomegalovirus exposure and HLA in healthy donors. Here immunoSEQ multiplex PCR was the method, and the copy in TCRdb shows in-frame clones only, minus some. Here the sample spans some 140,000 clones, roughly 79% being singletons. Sequencing was carried out using PBMCs. These receptors all stem from a man in his late teens or twenties in good health and CMV-seronegative. Each CDR3 is given with its conserved first and last residue. D genes are given only for firm matches. The size field is filled for only some rows; it gives once, few, many or a size class.

j_call	cdr3_length	d_call	v_call	clone_size	cdr3_aa	cdr3_nt
TRBJ2-2	14	TRBD1	TRBV18	-	CASSLGTGTGELFF	TGTGCCAGCTCACTAGGGACAGGAACCGGGGAGCTGTTTTTT
TRBJ2-5	15	TRBD1	TRBV6-5	-	CASSGGGTGEETQYF	TGTGCCAGCAGTGGCGGTGGGACAGGGGAAGAGACCCAGTACTTC
TRBJ1-2	13	TRBD1	TRBV2	few	CASSGDRDYGYTF	TGTGCCAGCAGTGGCGACAGGGACTATGGCTACACCTTC
TRBJ2-7	16	TRBD2	TRBV7-6	-	CASSTGSGASSYEQYF	TGTGCCAGCAGCACAGGCAGCGGGGCGTCTTCCTACGAGCAGTACTTC
TRBJ1-1	16	TRBD1	TRBV9	few	CASSVGSGQGNTEAFF	TGTGCCAGCAGCGTCGGATCGGGACAGGGAAACACTGAAGCTTTCTTT
TRBJ2-3	17	TRBD1	TRBV4-2	few	CASSQGTDRGRTDTQYF	TGTGCCAGCAGCCAAGGGACAGACAGGGGGCGGACAGATACGCAGTATTTT
TRBJ2-3	15	TRBD2	TRBV18	-	CASSSRASGPDTQYF	TGTGCCAGCTCATCCCGCGCTAGCGGGCCAGATACGCAGTATTTT
TRBJ1-6	14	-	TRBV19	-	CASSWTAGGSPLHF	TGTGCCAGTAGTTGGACGGCGGGGGGTTCACCCCTCCACTTT
TRBJ1-1	16	-	TRBV5-1	-	CASSLDGQPFNTEAFF	TGCGCCAGCAGCCTTGACGGACAGCCCTTTAACACTGAAGCTTTCTTT
TRBJ1-4	15	-	TRBV7-9	-	CASSLSPGLAEKLFF	TGTGCCAGCAGCTTATCCCCGGGATTAGCAGAAAAACTGTTTTTT
TRBJ2-3	11	-	TRBV30	-	CAWRLTDTQYF	TGTGCCTGGAGACTCACAGATACGCAGTATTTT
TRBJ1-2	13	-	TRBV25-1	-	CASTLQGQLGYTF	TGTGCCAGCACCCTCCAAGGACAGTTAGGCTACACCTTC
TRBJ2-3	13	TRBD2	TRBV28	-	CASSGGIPDTQYF	TGTGCCAGCAGCGGGGGGATTCCAGATACGCAGTATTTT
TRBJ2-5	15	TRBD2	TRBV4-2	few	CASTQGGGASETQYF	TGTGCCAGCACTCAGGGCGGGGGGGCTTCAGAGACCCAGTACTTC
TRBJ2-1	18	TRBD2	TRBV19	-	CASSAGLAGGHSYNEQFF	TGTGCCAGTAGTGCGGGACTAGCGGGGGGACACTCCTACAATGAGCAGTTCTTC
TRBJ2-5	12	-	TRBV18	-	CASSPRQETQYF	TGTGCCAGCTCCCCGAGACAAGAGACCCAGTACTTC
TRBJ2-5	17	-	TRBV5-4	-	CASSQLGMGAYQETQYF	TGTGCCAGCAGCCAACTCGGAATGGGGGCCTACCAAGAGACCCAGTACTTC
TRBJ2-3	13	-	TRBV28	-	CAISKQGTDTQYF	TGTGCCATCAGTAAGCAGGGCACAGATACGCAGTATTTT
TRBJ1-2	14	TRBD1	TRBV29-1	-	CSVPDRGISYGYTF	TGCAGCGTGCCGGACAGGGGGATTTCCTATGGCTACACCTTC
TRBJ1-5	14	TRBD1	TRBV10-2	-	CASSETRGAQPQHF	TGCGCCAGCAGCGAGACCAGGGGGGCCCAGCCCCAGCATTTT
TRBJ1-3	17	-	TRBV7-9	-	CASSLPGTPFSGNTIYF	TGTGCCAGCAGCTTACCCGGGACTCCATTCTCTGGAAACACCATATATTTT
TRBJ1-1	14	-	TRBV10-3	few	CAISLAKPVTEAFF	TGTGCCATCAGTTTAGCAAAGCCGGTCACTGAAGCTTTCTTT
TRBJ2-7	14	TRBD2	TRBV5-4	-	CASSAGLDAYEQYF	TGTGCCAGCAGCGCGGGACTAGATGCCTACGAGCAGTACTTC
TRBJ1-4	13	-	TRBV5-3	few	CARSLWRDEKLFF	TGTGCCAGAAGCCTCTGGCGGGATGAAAAACTGTTTTTT
TRBJ2-4	13	TRBD1	TRBV5-1	few	CASSLGQGVDQYF	TGCGCCAGCAGCTTGGGGCAGGGGGTAGATCAGTACTTC
TRBJ2-3	15	-	TRBV7-3	-	CASSRAGGSTDTQYF	TGTGCCAGCAGTCGTGCTGGGGGCAGCACAGATACGCAGTATTTT
TRBJ1-5	14	-	TRBV28	-	CASSSLLLMQPQHF	TGTGCCAGCAGCTCCCTTTTACTTATGCAGCCCCAGCATTTT
TRBJ1-1	13	-	TRBV5-1	-	CASSFAQSTEAFF	TGCGCCAGCAGCTTCGCACAGAGCACTGAAGCTTTCTTT
TRBJ1-2	13	-	TRBV11-2	few	CASSSTVHYGYTF	TGTGCCAGCAGCTCGACAGTGCACTATGGCTACACCTTC
TRBJ2-7	15	TRBD1	TRBV27	-	CASSIKTGISYEQYF	TGTGCCAGCAGCATTAAGACAGGGATCTCCTACGAGCAGTACTTC
TRBJ1-2	17	-	TRBV7-9	-	CASSPPRGRAPNYGYTF	TGTGCCAGCAGCCCCCCGCGGGGGAGGGCCCCTAACTATGGCTACACCTTC
TRBJ1-3	14	-	TRBV5-1	-	CASSMGLGRDTIYF	TGCGCCAGCAGTATGGGGTTGGGGAGAGACACCATATATTTT
TRBJ2-3	14	-	TRBV4-2	-	CASSNYGGQDTQYF	TGTGCCAGCAGCAATTACGGGGGGCAGGATACGCAGTATTTT
TRBJ1-1	14	TRBD1	TRBV30	-	CAWSPNRGNTEAFF	TGTGCCTGGAGTCCCAACAGGGGGAACACTGAAGCTTTCTTT
TRBJ2-3	13	-	TRBV7-8	-	CASSAGFADTQYF	TGTGCCAGCAGCGCAGGGTTTGCGGATACGCAGTATTTT